A single sample is the source of the 31 T cell receptor beta chains below, sequenced in a study of blood T cell repertoires in COVID-19 (dated by TCRdb to about 2020). The library was produced with the immunoSEQ multiplex PCR assay. Here the immuneACCESS table is served through TCRdb, limited to in-frame sequences with V and J called. Missing clones are a known gap in these copies; in checked studies unresolved V genes cover under half, and the rest lacks a known reason. Within this sample are approximately 60,000 clones, with roughly nine tenths of them counted one time only. The top ten constitute around 23% of the sample. The sample consisted of peripheral blood. The receptor source for this set is a woman at least 80 years old with COVID-19, enrolled during active disease.

The rearrangement uses TRBV2 and TRBJ1-2, with D hard to call. CDR3 length: 16 residues. V was clipped by 7 bases and J by 0 bases, with 18 bases between them. Germline CDR1 is SNHLY and CDR2 is FYNNEI. The CDR3 DNA reads TGTGCCAGCACCGGCGGGGTTCGGGGTGCTAACTATGGCTACACCTTC. As protein: CASTGGVRGANYGYTF.

The gene calls are TRBV27 and TRBJ2-3; TRBD1 matches 7 bases. The CDR3 loop spans 13 amino acids. Trimming cost V 6 bases and J 8 bases; bases outside gene matches: 8. Germline V gene lookup returns CDR1 MNHEY and CDR2 SMNVEV (reference sequence). The CDR3 DNA reads as TGTGCCAGCAGCCAACAGGGGATTGGTACGCAGTATTTT. As protein: CASSQQGIGTQYF.

The chain combines TRBV5-1 with TRBJ2-7; 11 bases agree with TRBD2. The J segment lost 2 bases and the V segment lost 3 bases, leaving 13 bases of the junction unmatched. The CDR3 has 18 amino acids. CDR1 SGHRS and CDR2 YFSETQ come from the germline V gene. This chain's CDR3 is CASSSAGTSGRGTYEQYF. DNA for the CDR3: TGCGCCAGCAGCTCCGCCGGGACTAGCGGAAGGGGAACCTACGAGCAGTACTTC. Filled out from reference TRBV5-1 and TRBJ2-7, the complete variable domain reads KAGVTQTPRYLIKTRGQQVTLSCSPISGHRSVSWYQQTPGQGLQFLFEYFSETQRNKGNFPGRFSGRQFSNSRSEMNVSTLELGDSALYLCASSSAGTSGRGTYEQYFGPGTRLTVT.

This clone came up a few times. The rearrangement links TRBV6-5 to TRBJ2-3, with D unclear. V lost 0 bases and J 2 bases, leaving 6 bases between the germline ends. CDR1 is MNHEY and CDR2 is SVGAGI in the germline V gene. The CDR3 sequence is 14 residues long. The DNA for the CDR3 is TGTGCCAGCAGTTACTCACAGCTCACAGATACGCAGTATTTT. It is translated as CASSYSQLTDTQYF.

V is TRBV5-6 and J is TRBJ2-7; D is possibly TRBD1 (6 bases). Trimming took off 0 bases at V and 3 bases at J, with 10 bases between the two ends. The length of the CDR3 is 14 residues. CDR1 and CDR2 (germline): SGHDT, YYEEEE. CDR3 DNA: TGTGCCAGCAGCTTGGGGGGGCGGTTCTACGAGCAGTACTTC. Its translation: CASSLGGRFYEQYF.

This clone was detected only once. This chain connects TRBV3-1 (or the pseudogene TRBV3-2) to TRBJ2-3; TRBD2 matches at 8 bases. Germline assignment: CDR1 LGHDT and CDR2 YNNKEL (reference sequence). With 3 bases clipped from V and 4 bases from J, the junction kept 12 bases outside the gene matches. The CDR3 has 17 residues. CDR3 sequence reads: CASSQYRAGGLSDTQYF. For the CDR3, the DNA is TGTGCCAGCAGCCAGTATAGGGCGGGGGGCCTTTCAGATACGCAGTATTTT.

The chain couples TRBV7-7 to TRBJ2-3; TRBD2 is a possible D gene (5 bases). This CDR3 comprises 15 residues. The V gene's germline CDR1 is SSHAT and CDR2 FNYEAQ (reference sequence). With 5 bases removed from V and 1 base from J, the gap between germline ends came to 13 bases. The CDR3 DNA reads TGTGCCAGCAGCCCTGCCGGGGTGGGCACAGATACGCAGTATTTT. This codes for CASSPAGVGTDTQYF.

The rearrangement uses TRBV29-1 and TRBJ2-3; 11 bases line up with TRBD1. The CDR3 runs 15 residues. Germline CDR1 is SQVTM and CDR2 is ANQGSEA. V shed 2 bases and J 5 bases; nucleotides not matched to a gene: 6. The chain's CDR3 is CSVERTGGSGDTQYF. The CDR3 coding sequence is TGCAGCGTTGAAAGGACAGGGGGCTCGGGAGATACGCAGTATTTT.

The chain recombines TRBV5-1 with TRBJ2-3; D might be TRBD1 (6 bases). Trimming stripped 4 bases from V and 2 bases from J, with 14 bases between. The CDR3 is 15 residues long. Germline CDR1 and CDR2: SGHRS and YFSETQ. In DNA, the CDR3 is TGCGCCAGCAGCCAAGGACAGACTAACACAGATACGCAGTATTTT. Translated: CASSQGQTNTDTQYF. Complete variable domain (other parts from reference TRBV5-1 and TRBJ2-3): KAGVTQTPRYLIKTRGQQVTLSCSPISGHRSVSWYQQTPGQGLQFLFEYFSETQRNKGNFPGRFSGRQFSNSRSEMNVSTLELGDSALYLCASSQGQTNTDTQYFGPGTRLTVL.

The chain joins TRBV11-2 to TRBJ2-5; D not resolved. V gave up 5 bases and J gave up 2 bases, with 3 bases separating them. The germline V gene encodes CDR1 SGHAT and CDR2 FQNNGV. The CDR3 length is 11 residues. This CDR3 reads CASSLQETQYF. As DNA, the CDR3 is TGTGCCAGCAGCCTTCAAGAGACCCAGTACTTC. Combining the CDR3 with reference TRBV11-2 and TRBJ2-5 gives the whole variable domain EAGVAQSPRYKIIEKRQSVAFWCNPISGHATLYWYQQILGQGPKLLIQFQNNGVVDDSQLPKDRFSAERLKGVDSTLKIQPAKLEDSAVYLCASSLQETQYFGPGTRLLVL.

The V gene is TRBV3-1 (or the pseudogene TRBV3-2), the J gene TRBJ1-3; no firm D call. Germline V lookup: CDR1 LGHDT, CDR2 YNNKEL (reference sequence). The CDR3 has 15 residues. The V end was cut by 5 bases, the J end by 0 bases, with 11 bases between. DNA of the CDR3: TGTGCCAGCAGCTGGGCCCCGAGCTCTGGAAACACCATATATTTT. Residues: CASSWAPSSGNTIYF.

The V call is TRBV5-4, the J call TRBJ1-1, with D unclear. Germline V CDR1 and CDR2: SGHNT, YYREEE (reference sequence). Trimming left V 0 bases short and J 6 bases short, with 6 bases between. CDR3 length: 12 residues. CDR3 in amino acids: CASSLAFSEAFF. CDR3 nucleotide sequence: TGTGCCAGCAGCTTGGCTTTTTCTGAAGCTTTCTTT. Combining the CDR3 with reference TRBV5-4 and TRBJ1-1 gives the whole variable domain ETGVTQSPTHLIKTRGQQVTLRCSSQSGHNTVSWYQQALGQGPQFIFQYYREEENGRGNFPPRFSGLQFPNYSSELNVNALELDDSALYLCASSLAFSEAFFGQGTRLTVV.

This chain connects TRBV30 to TRBJ1-1; TRBD1 matches 9 bases. This CDR3 is 14 amino acids long. Germline CDR1 and CDR2: GTSNPN and SVGIG (reference sequence). With V trimmed by 8 bases and J by 1 base, 8 bases remained unmatched. CDR3 in amino acids: CARSTGQGNTEAFF. The CDR3 bases are TGTGCCCGGTCTACGGGACAGGGGAACACTGAAGCTTTCTTT.

The V gene is TRBV5-1, the J gene TRBJ1-2; D is unclear. The CDR3 length is 15 residues. Deletions cut 4 bases from V and 8 bases from J, with 21 bases between. From germline, CDR1 is SGHRS and CDR2 YFSETQ. DNA for the CDR3: TGCGCCAGCAGCCCTCCCACCGATAGGGCGGGCGGCTACACCTTC. Translation: CASSPPTDRAGGYTF.

The gene calls are TRBV5-4 and TRBJ2-7, with D possibly TRBD1 on 5 matching bases. Trimming took 4 bases from V and 0 from J, leaving 11 bases between them. Germline V gives CDR1 SGHNT, CDR2 YYREEE (reference sequence). The CDR3 runs to 14 residues. This CDR3 reads CASSKDIGSYEQYF. The CDR3 coding sequence is TGTGCCAGCAGCAAGGACATTGGCTCCTACGAGCAGTACTTC. Based on the CDR3 plus reference TRBV5-4 and TRBJ2-7, the full variable domain is ETGVTQSPTHLIKTRGQQVTLRCSSQSGHNTVSWYQQALGQGPQFIFQYYREEENGRGNFPPRFSGLQFPNYSSELNVNALELDDSALYLCASSKDIGSYEQYFGPGTRLTVT.

Of note for this clone: One end of the junction does not line up with germline, which may come from a read error. This rearrangement joins TRBV18 to TRBJ2-2; 10 bases fit TRBD1. Germline loops: CDR1 KGHSH, CDR2 LQKENI. This CDR3 is 15 amino acids long. The CDR3 sequence: CASSQGQGNPGELFF. DNA for the CDR3: TGTGCCAGCTCACAGGGACAGGGGAACCCCGGGGAGCTGTTTTTT.

V is TRBV7-3 and J is TRBJ2-2, with 10 bases that match TRBD1. With 2 bases clipped from V and 5 bases from J, the junction kept 2 bases outside the gene matches. Germline values: CDR1 SGHTA, CDR2 FQGTGA. This CDR3 contains 15 residues. The CDR3 reads CASSLGTGVTGELFF. The DNA for the CDR3 is TGTGCCAGCAGCTTAGGGACAGGGGTTACCGGGGAGCTGTTTTTT.

V usage is TRBV9 and J usage is TRBJ2-7; TRBD1 matches at 9 bases. V dropped 6 bases and J dropped 8; count of bases not matched to a gene: 3. Germline V gives CDR1 SGDLS, CDR2 YYNGEE. The length of the CDR3 is 11 residues. In nucleotides, the CDR3 is TGTGCCAGCAAAGGGACAGGGAAGCAGTACTTC. Residues: CASKGTGKQYF.

The V call is TRBV15, the J call TRBJ1-5; 7 bases agree with TRBD1. CDR3 length: 15 amino acids. Losses at the gene ends were 1 base for V and 5 bases for J; bases not matched to a gene: 5. CDR1 LNHNV and CDR2 YYDKDF come from the germline V gene (reference sequence). CDR3 DNA sequence: TGTGCCACCAGCAGAGGAGACAGGGAAGATCAGCCCCAGCATTTT. Protein sequence: CATSRGDREDQPQHF. The whole variable domain, remainder taken from reference TRBV15 and TRBJ1-5, is DAMVIQNPRYQVTQFGKPVTLSCSQTLNHNVMYWYQQKSSQAPKLLFHYYDKDFNNEADTPDNFQSRRPNTSFCFLDIRSPGLGDTAMYLCATSRGDREDQPQHFGDGTRLSIL.

The rearrangement joins TRBV6-5 to TRBJ1-5; 10 bases fit TRBD1. The germline gives CDR1 MNHEY, CDR2 SVGAGI. This CDR3 has 13 amino acids. With 8 bases clipped from V and 2 bases from J, the junction kept 0 bases outside the gene matches. The CDR3 loop is CASGTGGNQPQHF. The DNA for the CDR3 is TGTGCCAGCGGGACAGGGGGCAATCAGCCCCAGCATTTT.

V usage is TRBV5-4 and J usage is TRBJ1-2; D call uncertain. The V end lost 2 bases, the J end lost 2 bases, and 10 bases lay between the germline ends. The V gene's germline CDR1 is SGHNT and CDR2 YYREEE (reference sequence). This CDR3 has 14 residues. This chain's CDR3 is CASSFQEPNYGYTF. As DNA, the CDR3 is TGTGCCAGCAGCTTCCAAGAGCCCAACTATGGCTACACCTTC.

The genes are TRBV6-2 or TRBV6-3 and TRBJ1-5, with D uncertain. The CDR3 totals 17 residues. Germline-derived CDR1 and CDR2 are MNHEY and SVGEGT. V was trimmed by 0 bases and J by 0 bases, leaving 12 bases between them. CDR3 sequence reads: CASSYSTRSISNQPQHF. The CDR3 bases are TGTGCCAGCAGTTACTCGACTCGGTCGATTAGCAATCAGCCCCAGCATTTT.

Comments on this clone: At the DNA level, this CDR3 is encoded by other sequences in the same sample as well. The rearrangement joins TRBV19 to TRBJ1-5; TRBD1 aligns across 7 bases. CDR1 is LNHDA, CDR2 SQIVND, per germline (reference sequence). This CDR3 has 14 amino acids. V gave up 3 bases and J gave up 2 bases; unmatched junction bases: 1. The CDR3 loop is CASSITGGNQPQHF. In DNA form, the CDR3 reads TGTGCCAGTAGTATTACAGGGGGCAATCAGCCCCAGCATTTT.

The V gene is TRBV27, the J gene TRBJ1-1; possible D gene TRBD1, 6 bases. V lost 3 bases to trimming and J lost 9 bases, with 11 bases between them. CDR1 is MNHEY, CDR2 SMNVEV, per germline (reference sequence). The CDR3 consists of 12 residues. CDR3 sequence (DNA): TGTGCCAGCAGTTTCCCCGGGACAAAAGCTTTCTTT. It is translated as CASSFPGTKAFF.

V usage is TRBV2 and J usage is TRBJ2-5; D gene uncertain. The germline V gene has CDR1 SNHLY and CDR2 FYNNEI. The V end was cut by 6 bases, the J end by 3 bases, with 5 bases between. The CDR3 has 11 amino acids. This CDR3 reads CASSLKETQYF. For the CDR3, the DNA is TGTGCCAGCAGCTTAAAAGAGACCCAGTACTTC.

The gene calls are TRBV3-1 (or the pseudogene TRBV3-2) and TRBJ2-4; possibly TRBD2 for D (5 bases). Germline V gene data show CDR1 as LGHDT and CDR2 as YNNKEL (reference sequence). The V end lost 1 base, the J end lost 6 bases, and 16 bases lay between the germline ends. CDR3 size: 16 residues. CDR3 region: CASSQATPTGRNIQYF. The CDR3, as DNA: TGTGCCAGCAGCCAAGCCACCCCTACTGGGAGAAACATTCAGTACTTC.

The rearrangement uses TRBV2 and TRBJ1-1; no definite D call. The CDR3 contains 13 residues. CDR1 and CDR2 (germline): SNHLY, FYNNEI. V gave up 7 bases and J gave up 2 bases, with 11 bases separating them. CDR3 DNA: TGTGCCAGCAATGCGGGAATCAACACTGAAGCTTTCTTT. Its protein product is CASNAGINTEAFF.

The chain combines TRBV5-1 with TRBJ2-2; TRBD2 is a possible D gene (7 bases). V dropped 0 bases and J dropped 7 bases, with 13 bases sitting between them. This CDR3 spans 15 amino acids. CDR1 and CDR2 (germline): SGHRS, YFSETQ. The DNA for the CDR3 is TGCGCCAGCAGCTTGGTTGCGGGGGCCGTCGGGGAGCTGTTTTTT. Translated: CASSLVAGAVGELFF.

This clone showed up just once. The rearrangement links TRBV3-1 (or the pseudogene TRBV3-2) to TRBJ1-5, with 10 bases that match TRBD1. Trimming cost V 2 bases and J 3 bases; bases outside gene matches: 4. The CDR3 has 16 residues. CDR1 is LGHDT and CDR2 is YNNKEL in the germline V gene (reference sequence). The CDR3 is CASSQTGTGANQPQHF. The DNA of the CDR3 is TGTGCCAGCAGCCAAACCGGGACAGGGGCCAATCAGCCCCAGCATTTT.

The rearrangement joins TRBV11-2 to TRBJ1-1; 7 positions agree with TRBD1. This CDR3 is built from 13 residues. Germline CDR1 is SGHAT and CDR2 is FQNNGV. V was pared by 8 bases and J by 11 bases, with 14 bases of the junction left unmatched. The CDR3 region has the DNA TGTGCCAGCGGCACATACAGGGGCGGGGGGGCTTTCTTT. Its translation: CASGTYRGGGAFF.

Of note for this clone: One junction end does not reproduce the germline sequence, and a read error may be involved. The chain has TRBV7-7 and TRBJ2-5; 10 positions agree with TRBD2. The germline V gene encodes CDR1 SSHAT and CDR2 FNYEAQ (reference sequence). The CDR3 extends over 16 amino acids. For the CDR3, the DNA is TGTGCTAGCAGCCCTTTAGCGGGGGGTTACCAAGAGACCCAGTACTTC. This codes for CASSPLAGGYQETQYF.